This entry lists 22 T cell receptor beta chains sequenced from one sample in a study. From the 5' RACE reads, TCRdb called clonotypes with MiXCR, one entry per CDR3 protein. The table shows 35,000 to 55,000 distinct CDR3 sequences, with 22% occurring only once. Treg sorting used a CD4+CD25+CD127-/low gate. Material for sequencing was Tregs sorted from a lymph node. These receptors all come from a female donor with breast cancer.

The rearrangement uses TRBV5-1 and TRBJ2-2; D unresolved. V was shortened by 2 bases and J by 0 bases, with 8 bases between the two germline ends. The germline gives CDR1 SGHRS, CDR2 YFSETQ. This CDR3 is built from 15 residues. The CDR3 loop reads CASSLRSANTGELFF. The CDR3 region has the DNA TGCGCCAGCAGCTTACGAAGCGCGAACACCGGGGAGCTGTTTTTT.

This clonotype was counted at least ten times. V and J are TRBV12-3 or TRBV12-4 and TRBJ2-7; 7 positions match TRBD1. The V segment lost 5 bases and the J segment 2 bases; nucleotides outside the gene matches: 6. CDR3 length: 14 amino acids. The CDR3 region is CASSRTGTAYEQYF. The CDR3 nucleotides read TGTGCCAGCAGTCGTACCGGGACAGCCTACGAGCAGTACTTC.

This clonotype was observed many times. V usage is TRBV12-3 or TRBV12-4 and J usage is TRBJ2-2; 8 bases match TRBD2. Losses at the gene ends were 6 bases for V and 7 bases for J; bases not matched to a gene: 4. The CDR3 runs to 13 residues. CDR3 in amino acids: CASSITSGGELFF. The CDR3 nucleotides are TGTGCCAGCAGCATTACTAGCGGCGGGGAGCTGTTTTTT.

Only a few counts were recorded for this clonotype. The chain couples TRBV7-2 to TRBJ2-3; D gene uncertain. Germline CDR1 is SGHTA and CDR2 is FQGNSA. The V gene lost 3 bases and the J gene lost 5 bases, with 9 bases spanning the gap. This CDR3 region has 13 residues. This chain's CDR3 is CASSFPWQDTQYF. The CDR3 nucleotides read TGTGCCAGCAGCTTCCCCTGGCAAGATACGCAGTATTTT.

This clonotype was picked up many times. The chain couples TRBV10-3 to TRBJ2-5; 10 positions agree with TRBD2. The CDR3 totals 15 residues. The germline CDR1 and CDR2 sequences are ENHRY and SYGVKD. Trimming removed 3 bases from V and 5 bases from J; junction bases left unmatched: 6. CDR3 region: CAISDIAGGRETQYF. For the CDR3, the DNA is TGTGCCATCAGTGATATAGCGGGAGGAAGGGAGACCCAGTACTTC.

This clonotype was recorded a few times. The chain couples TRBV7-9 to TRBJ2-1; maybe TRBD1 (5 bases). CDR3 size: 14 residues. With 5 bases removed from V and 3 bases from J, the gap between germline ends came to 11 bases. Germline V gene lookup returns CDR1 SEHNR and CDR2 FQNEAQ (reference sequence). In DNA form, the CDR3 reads TGTGCCAGCAGCCGGACATTTTACTACAATGAGCAGTTCTTC. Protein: CASSRTFYYNEQFF.

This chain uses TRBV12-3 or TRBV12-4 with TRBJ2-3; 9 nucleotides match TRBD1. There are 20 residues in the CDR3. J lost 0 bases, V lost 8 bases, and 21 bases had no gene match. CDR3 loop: CASLGGPGGQGATSTDTQYF. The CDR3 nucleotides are TGTGCCAGCCTTGGTGGCCCGGGGGGACAGGGAGCAACTAGCACAGATACGCAGTATTTT.

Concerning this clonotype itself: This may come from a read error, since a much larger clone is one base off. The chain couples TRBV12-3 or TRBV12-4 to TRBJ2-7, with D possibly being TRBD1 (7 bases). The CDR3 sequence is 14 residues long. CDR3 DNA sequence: TGTGCCAGCAGTGGACAGGAGGGGGGCTACGAGCGGTACTTC. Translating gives CASSGQEGGYERYF.

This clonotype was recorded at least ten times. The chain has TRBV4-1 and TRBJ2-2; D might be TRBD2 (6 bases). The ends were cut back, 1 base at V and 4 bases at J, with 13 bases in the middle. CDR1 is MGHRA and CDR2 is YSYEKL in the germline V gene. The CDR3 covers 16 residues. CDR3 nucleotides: TGCGCCAGCAGCCAAGTATCATTGCGGGGCACCGGGGAGCTGTTTTTT. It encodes CASSQVSLRGTGELFF.

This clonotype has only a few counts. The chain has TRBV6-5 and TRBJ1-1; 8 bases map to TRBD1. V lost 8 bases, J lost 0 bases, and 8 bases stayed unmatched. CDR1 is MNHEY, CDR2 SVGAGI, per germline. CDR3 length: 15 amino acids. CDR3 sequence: CASFPRGRMNTEAFF. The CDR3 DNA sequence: TGTGCCAGCTTCCCCAGGGGGCGGATGAACACTGAAGCTTTCTTT.

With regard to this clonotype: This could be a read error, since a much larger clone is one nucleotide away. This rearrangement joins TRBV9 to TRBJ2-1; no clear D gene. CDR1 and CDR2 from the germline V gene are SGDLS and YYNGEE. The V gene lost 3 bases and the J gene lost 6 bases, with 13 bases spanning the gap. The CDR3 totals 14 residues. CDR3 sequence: CASSGVNYINEQFF. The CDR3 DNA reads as TGTGCCAGCAGCGGGGTGAACTACATCAATGAGCAGTTCTTC.

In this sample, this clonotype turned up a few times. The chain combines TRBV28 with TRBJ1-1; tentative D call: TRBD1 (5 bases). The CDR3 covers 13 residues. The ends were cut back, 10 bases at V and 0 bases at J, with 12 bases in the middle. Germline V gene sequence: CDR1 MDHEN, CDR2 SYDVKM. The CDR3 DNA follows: TGTGCCATCCGGGGCCACATGAACACTGAAGCTTTCTTT. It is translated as CAIRGHMNTEAFF. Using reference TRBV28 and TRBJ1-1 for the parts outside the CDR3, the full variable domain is DVKVTQSSRYLVKRTGEKVFLECVQDMDHENMFWYRQDPGLGLRLIYFSYDVKMKEKGDIPEGYSVSREKKERFSLILESASTNQTSMYLCAIRGHMNTEAFFGQGTRLTVV.

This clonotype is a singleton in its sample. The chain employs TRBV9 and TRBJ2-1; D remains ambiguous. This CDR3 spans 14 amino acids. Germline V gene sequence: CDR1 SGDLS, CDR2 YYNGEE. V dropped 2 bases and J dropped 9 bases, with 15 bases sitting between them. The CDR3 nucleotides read TGTGCCAGCAGCGTCCATACTACCGCCAGTGAGCAGTTCTTC. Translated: CASSVHTTASEQFF.

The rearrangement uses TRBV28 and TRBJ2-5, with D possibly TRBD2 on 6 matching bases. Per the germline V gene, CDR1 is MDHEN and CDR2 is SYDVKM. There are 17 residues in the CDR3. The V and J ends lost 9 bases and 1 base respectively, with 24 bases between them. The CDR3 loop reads CARSMRTSRGIQETQYF. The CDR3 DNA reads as TGTGCCAGAAGTATGAGGACAAGTCGGGGGATCCAAGAGACCCAGTACTTC.

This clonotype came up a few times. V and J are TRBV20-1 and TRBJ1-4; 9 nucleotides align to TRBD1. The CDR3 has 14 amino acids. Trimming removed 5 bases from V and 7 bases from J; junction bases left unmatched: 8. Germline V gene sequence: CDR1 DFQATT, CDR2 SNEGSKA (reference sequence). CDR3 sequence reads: CSAQRTGEGEKLFF. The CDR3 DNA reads TGCAGTGCTCAAAGGACAGGGGAGGGTGAAAAACTGTTTTTT.

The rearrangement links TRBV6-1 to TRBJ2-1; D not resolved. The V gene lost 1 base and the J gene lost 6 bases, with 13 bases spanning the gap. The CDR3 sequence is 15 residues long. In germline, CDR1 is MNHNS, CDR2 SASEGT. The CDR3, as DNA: TGTGCCAGCAGTGAAGGATATTTAGTTTTCAATGAGCAGTTCTTC. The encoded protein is CASSEGYLVFNEQFF.

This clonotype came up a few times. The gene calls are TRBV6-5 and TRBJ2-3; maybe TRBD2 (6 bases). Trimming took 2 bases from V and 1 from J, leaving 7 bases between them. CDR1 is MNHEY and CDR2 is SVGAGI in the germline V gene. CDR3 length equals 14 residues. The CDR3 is CASSYGGGTDTQYF. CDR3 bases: TGTGCCAGCAGTTACGGCGGGGGCACAGATACGCAGTATTTT.

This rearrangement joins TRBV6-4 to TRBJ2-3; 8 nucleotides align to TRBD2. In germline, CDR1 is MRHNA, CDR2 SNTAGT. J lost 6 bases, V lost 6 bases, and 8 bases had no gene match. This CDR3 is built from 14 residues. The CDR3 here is CASSLTSDADTQYF. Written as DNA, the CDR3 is TGTGCCAGCAGCCTGACTAGCGACGCGGATACGCAGTATTTT.

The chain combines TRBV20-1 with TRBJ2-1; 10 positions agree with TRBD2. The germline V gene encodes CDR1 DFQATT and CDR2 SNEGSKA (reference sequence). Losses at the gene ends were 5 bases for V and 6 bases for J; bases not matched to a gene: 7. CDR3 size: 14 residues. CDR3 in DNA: TGCAGTGCTTTTTCTAGCGGGAGTAGCAATGAGCAGTTCTTC. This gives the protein CSAFSSGSSNEQFF.

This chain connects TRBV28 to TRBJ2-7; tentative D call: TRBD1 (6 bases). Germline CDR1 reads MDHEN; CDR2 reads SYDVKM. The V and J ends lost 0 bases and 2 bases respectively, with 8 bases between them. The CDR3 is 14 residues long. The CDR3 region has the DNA TGTGCCAGCAGTTTATGGGACAGAGCCTACGAGCAGTACTTC. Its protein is CASSLWDRAYEQYF.

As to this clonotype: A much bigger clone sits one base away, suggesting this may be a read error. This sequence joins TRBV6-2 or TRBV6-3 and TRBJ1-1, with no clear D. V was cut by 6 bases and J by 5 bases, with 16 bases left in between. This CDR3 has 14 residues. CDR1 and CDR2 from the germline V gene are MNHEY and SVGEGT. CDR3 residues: CASRYRQGGTEAFF. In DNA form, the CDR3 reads TGTGCCAGCAGGTACCGTCAAGGCGGAACTGAAGCTTTCTTT.

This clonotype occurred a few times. This CDR3 is CSASNSGGYEQYF. DNA for the CDR3: TGCAGTGCTAGTAACAGCGGGGGCTACGAGCAGTACTTC. The chain carries TRBV20-1 and TRBJ2-7; 8 positions agree with TRBD2. The CDR3 consists of 13 residues. Germline trimming cut 3 bases from V and 3 bases from J; bases unmatched to any gene: 4. Germline V gene sequence: CDR1 DFQATT, CDR2 SNEGSKA (reference sequence).